This T cell receptor (beta chain) stems from a study of tissue T cells after allogeneic stem cell transplantation (dated by TCRdb to about 2022). Study-wide context: Using research autopsies of patients with and without GVHD, plus mouse models of GVHD, the study profiled TCR beta repertoires across many tissues. On the human side, the study was prospective and observational, with no blinding or randomization. What the study reported, not specific to this receptor: Within patients, how anatomically similar tissues were was a major factor shaping TCR repertoire composition, regardless of disease or transplant status. Few T cell clones were found to be shared across patients, but shared repertoire signatures across patients were revealed in a tissue-specific fashion by motif-based clustering. In both patients and mice, T cells from blood and spleen picked up only a limited part of the TCR repertoire that was detected in tissues. The study did not determine which tissue TCRs were alloreactive or antigen-specific, and some clones might have been persisting host cells. Sampling depth was acknowledged as a limitation, and the patient cohort was both small and clinically heterogeneous.

CDR1 and CDR2, per the germline V gene, are GKSSPN and SITVG. The junction shows trimming of 3 bases on V and 4 bases on J, and the gene matches do not reach 0 bases of it. The CDR3, from cysteine to phenylalanine, totals 13 residues. Shown are 36 bases from within the CDR3, in frame from base 1. Preparation of the library involved the immunoSEQ multiplex PCR assay. Adaptive Biotechnologies performed TCRbeta CDR3 sequencing at survey depth and reported CDR3 sequences, V/J genes, productive frequency, and template counts. TCR beta CDR3 regions were amplified from genomic DNA rather than RNA. In the original analysis: Jensen-Shannon divergence was used to quantify pairwise repertoire overlap between tissues, with a value of 1 meaning complete divergence and a value of 0 meaning identical repertoires. Based on pairwise JSD values, tissues were grouped by single-linkage agglomerative hierarchical clustering, and the results were shown as dendrograms. All patient samples were analyzed with GLIPH2 using simulation_depth 1000, kmer_min_depth 3 and cdr3_length_cutoff 8, and only groups containing more than two unique CDR3s were kept. In a standardized tissue-overlap score, Jaccard GLIPH-group overlap across patients was extrapolated to a standard repertoire size of 1000 clones. Linear mixed-effect models, with tissue as a fixed effect and individual as a random effect, were used to test how diversity related to clinical or experimental variables. TCRdb carries this immuneACCESS record with in-frame sequences only. Its versions omit some clonotypes, under half of them owing to an unresolved V gene in the studies checked, with the rest unexplained. D and trimming come from the DNA, and the V and J calls and clone size come from that table. This sample gives some 22,000 clones in total; roughly three quarters of them show up just once. About 0.38% of the sample lies in the top ten.

A note on this clone: Its antigen remains undetermined. Because this receptor comes from a mouse, its gene names and germline sequences follow the mouse reference. The CDR3 goes on 1 residue after the read ends, and that part is filled in from the germline J gene.

Recombination connected TRBV31 to TRBJ2-2; 9 of the junction bases match TRBD2. This TCR was recovered from a female BALB/c mouse in good health. Mice of this strain carry the MHC haplotype H2-d. The sequencing input was blood. The part of the CDR3 DNA that was read is TGTGCCTGGAGACTGGGGGGCACCGGGCAGCTCTAC. Its product reads: CAWRLGGTGQLY. The full CDR3 sequence reads CAWRLGGTGQLYF.